Detailed here is one T cell receptor beta chain. No antigen is known for it. This record belongs to a study of T cell responses to AZD1222 COVID-19 vaccine. Germline V gives CDR1 SNHLY, CDR2 FYNNEI. V lost 3 bases to trimming and J lost 6 bases; unmatched junction nucleotides: 7. The CDR3 spans 15 residues. Profiling relied on immunoSEQ multiplex PCR, and the TCRdb table lists in-frame clones only, not all of them. Of some 74,000 clones in the sample, roughly 90% were seen once. Findings of the study overall: Spike-specific TCR breadth and depth went up after people got two AZD1222 doses. CD4 TCRs associated with vaccination spanned spike, dominating at 160-218 and 743-854. AZD1222 recipients seropositive at baseline numbered only five to seven. A mostly white British donor set with more females was recruited, and clonal diversity was possibly underestimated.

The V call is TRBV2, the J call TRBJ2-2; 7 nucleotides match TRBD2. This TCR was recovered from an adult who received the AZD1222 COVID-19 vaccine. This specimen was peripheral blood, taken 28 days after the second AZD1222 dose. In nucleotides, the CDR3 is TGTGCCAGCAGTGAGTGGACTAGTAGAGCCGGGGAGCTGTTTTTT. Protein product: CASSEWTSRAGELFF.